The source of this TCR beta chain is a study of identical twins listed by TCRdb under 2016. About the investigation overall: To test whether fetal clonotypes persist, the study used deep sequencing on TCR alpha and beta repertoires from monozygotic twins, unrelated adults of various ages, and cord blood. To rule out contamination, the twin experiments were replicated at different times with different library preparation protocols.

According to the germline V gene (reference sequence), CDR1 reads MNHEY and CDR2 reads SMNVEV. Reading from cysteine to phenylalanine, the CDR3 counts 16 amino acids. Only the CDR3 region is kept as DNA, spanning 48 bases read in frame from base 1. V and J lose 2 bases and 0 bases, and a span of 14 bases separates them. A remark on this clonotype: Its target antigen remains unknown. The record has no base qualities; no much larger clone is one base away.

Study-wide findings and limitations: Conclusions relied on cross-sectional statistical analysis, since the same donors could not be followed over many years. Invariant T cells such as MAIT and iNKT could partly confound zero-insertion analyses, though diverse VJ usage argued against this for most clonotypes. The excess sharing between twins in beta out-of-frame sequences was weaker because fewer shared sequences reduced the signal-to-noise ratio. Compared with coincidental sharing between unrelated individuals, out-of-frame TCR alpha sequences shared between twins showed an excess of sequences with low generation probability. In monozygotic twins, out-of-frame TCR alpha sharing was systematically underestimated by recombination models, although the models agreed with sharing between unrelated individuals. Fewer insertions were carried by abundant cord blood beta clonotypes; a weaker similar trend was observed in young adult naive repertoires, while no such trend was observed in memory repertoires.

The protocol used for the library was 5' RACE. Sequencing relied on an Illumina HiSeq 2000. Template switching introduced a universal primer binding site; the final cDNA contained a unique molecular identifier, enabling accurate counting of TCR cDNA molecules. First-strand cDNA for TCR alpha and beta chains was synthesized from specific primers in the conserved constant-segment region. To control for contamination, every cDNA library was double barcoded, receiving both a SMART-Mk sample barcode and Illumina barcodes. TruSeq adapter sequences, together with Illumina sample barcodes, were added in two successive PCR steps. TCR alpha and beta cDNA libraries were sequenced on the Illumina HiSeq platform with custom primers. On the study's bioinformatics: Raw reads were processed with MiGEC to extract unique molecular identifiers, and MiXCR was used to determine CDR3 positions. For each individual, recombination models were inferred using an EM algorithm with the repgenHMM and IGoR tools. Shared clonotype analysis was performed with the tcR package in R, normalizing sharing by the product of cloneset sizes. To study raw recombination free of thymic and clonal selection effects, out-of-frame nonproductive sequences were analyzed. TCRdb ran its own pipeline on the public reads, namely fastp trimming at Q25 and MiXCR clone calling, and kept in-frame beta chains. Rows merge per CDR3 protein into single entries with the most common DNA and genes. Clone size and V and J calls follow TCRdb, not the original study. This sample lists 690,000 or so distinct CDR3 sequences; under 9% were detected once. The top ten hold around 0.95% of the sample.

Every donor in the study was a healthy Caucasian. Three pairs of female monozygotic twins, all aged roughly 18 to 29 years, were included in the twin cohort. The RNA used for TCR libraries was isolated from peripheral blood mononuclear cells. These data also featured in a second study, about yellow fever vaccine responses in identical twins. As noted in the second study: According to the authors, in identical twins the way T cells responded to vaccination appeared partly convergent and partly personalized. Focusing on identical twins, the study followed the T cell clones that responded to the vaccine, and did so with precision.

The TCR originated in a woman aged 18-29 years in good health. The chain couples TRBV27 to TRBJ2-7, with no confident D gene call. The sample taken for sequencing was PBMCs. The nucleotides are TGTGCCAGCAGTTTAAGAGGTCCTTGGGGCTCCTACGAGCAGTACTTC. The translation is CASSLRGPWGSYEQYF.